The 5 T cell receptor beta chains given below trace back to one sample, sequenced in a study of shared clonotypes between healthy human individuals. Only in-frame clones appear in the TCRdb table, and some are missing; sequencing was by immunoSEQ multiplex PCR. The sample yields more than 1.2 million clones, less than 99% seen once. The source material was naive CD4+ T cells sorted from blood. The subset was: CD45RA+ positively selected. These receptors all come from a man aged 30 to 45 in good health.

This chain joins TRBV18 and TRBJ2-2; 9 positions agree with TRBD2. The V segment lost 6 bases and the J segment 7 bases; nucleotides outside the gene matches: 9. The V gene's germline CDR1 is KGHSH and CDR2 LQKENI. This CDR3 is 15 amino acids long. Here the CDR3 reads CASSAGTAGGGELFF. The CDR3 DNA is TGTGCCAGCTCCGCCGGGACAGCGGGAGGCGGGGAGCTGTTTTTT.

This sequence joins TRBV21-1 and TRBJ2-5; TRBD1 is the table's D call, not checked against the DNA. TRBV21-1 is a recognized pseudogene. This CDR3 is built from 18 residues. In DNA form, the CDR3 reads TGTGCCAGCAGCAAAGCGCTCTATCGGGACAGGGTGTCTGGGACCCAGTACTTC. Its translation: CASSKALYRDRVSGTQYF.

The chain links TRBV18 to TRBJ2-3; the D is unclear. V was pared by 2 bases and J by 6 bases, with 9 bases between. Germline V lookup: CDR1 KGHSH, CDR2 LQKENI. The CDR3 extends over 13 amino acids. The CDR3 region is CASSPGFRDTQYF. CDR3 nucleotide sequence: TGTGCCAGCTCACCAGGGTTTCGTGATACGCAGTATTTT.

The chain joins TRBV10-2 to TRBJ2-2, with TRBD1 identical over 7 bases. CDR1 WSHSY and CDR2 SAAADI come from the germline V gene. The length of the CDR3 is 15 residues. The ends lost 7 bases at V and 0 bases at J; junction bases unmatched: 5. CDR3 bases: TGCGCCAGCATAATGGGACAGACGAACACCGGGGAGCTGTTTTTT. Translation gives CASIMGQTNTGELFF.

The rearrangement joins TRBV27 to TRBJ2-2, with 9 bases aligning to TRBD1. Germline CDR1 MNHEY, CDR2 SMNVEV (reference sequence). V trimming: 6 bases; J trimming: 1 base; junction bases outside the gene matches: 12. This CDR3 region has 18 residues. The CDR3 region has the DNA TGTGCCAGCAGACTAAGAGTCCCGGGACAGGGGAACACCGGGGAGCTGTTTTTT. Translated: CASRLRVPGQGNTGELFF.